This T cell receptor (beta chain) was captured in a study of blood T cell repertoires in COVID-19. Study information: PBMCs, B-cell-depleted T cells, or T cells provided the cDNA or gDNA that made up the material.

Produced via immunoSEQ multiplex PCR; TCRdb's table is partial and in-frame only. The sample has some 180,000 clones, around 79% seen once. Sequencing was performed on peripheral blood. This receptor was identified in a woman aged 35 to 49 with COVID-19, enrolled during active disease.

In DNA, the CDR3 is TGTGCCAGCAGCTTTGGGGGACTAGCGGGAACCGGGGAGCTGTTTTTT. Its translation is CASSFGGLAGTGELFF. The rearrangement uses TRBV5-4 and TRBJ2-2, with 13 bases lining up with TRBD2. This CDR3 is built from 16 residues. The junction had 3 bases not matched to a gene; V was cut back by 2 bases and J by 5 bases. The germline CDR1 and CDR2 sequences are SGHNT and YYREEE (reference sequence).